This T cell receptor (beta chain) was sequenced for a study of blood T cell repertoires in COVID-19. On the study more broadly: Acute-phase and convalescent COVID-19 samples originated in the United States, Italy and Spain.

CDR3 length equals 12 residues. V was trimmed by 6 bases and J by 5 bases, leaving 10 bases between them. Under the authors' procedure: Researchers report that nucleated cell counts were estimated from reference gene primer amplification. This table comes from immunoSEQ multiplex PCR, and its TCRdb copy is limited to in-frame clones, with some not included. V and J calls plus clone size are reproduced from that table; the DNA served to infer D and trimming. The table lists about 120,000 clones, 85% of them singletons. This clone has ten or more counts. The V gene is TRBV12-3 or TRBV12-4, the J gene TRBJ1-2; D is uncertain. The origin of this receptor is an elderly man with acute or convalescent COVID-19. The sample was peripheral blood. This CDR3 reads CASSQDGYGYTF. The CDR3 coding sequence is TGTGCCAGCAGCCAAGACGGGTATGGCTACACCTTC.